This T cell receptor beta chain is drawn from a study of shared clonotypes between healthy human individuals. The data were produced by immunoSEQ multiplex PCR, yet TCRdb's version contains in-frame clones alone and is incomplete. The sample has over a million clones; approximately 98.5% are singletons. From germline, CDR1 is WSHSY and CDR2 SAAADI. V gave up 0 bases and J gave up 2 bases; unmatched junction bases: 13. The CDR3 extends over 20 amino acids. This clonotype was obtained from a man between 25 and 39 years old in good health. The chain uses TRBV10-2 and TRBJ2-5; 12 bases fit TRBD2. The sequenced sample was naive CD4+ T cells sorted from blood. The sample's subset: CD45RA+ positively selected. As DNA, the CDR3 is TGCGCCAGCAGTGAGTCGATACGTGTGACGGGACTAGCGGGTCAAGAGACCCAGTACTTC. Translated, it gives CASSESIRVTGLAGQETQYF.